The 5 T cell receptor beta chains below all came from one sample that was sequenced in a study of human T cells and chemical hapten exposure. As to time point: patch test 3, about 24 weeks after DPC sensitization. The treatment here: therapeutic diphenylcyclopropenone sensitization with weekly scalp DPC. From the RACE reads, TCRdb called clonotypes with MiXCR, one entry per CDR3 protein. The sample lists fewer than 200,000 distinct CDR3 sequences; about 27% were seen once. The sequences come from whole blood, collected in connection with sensitization to the hapten diphenylcyclopropenone (DPC). The receptors here all came from a woman between 18 and 29 years old with alopecia areata. Some clones in this sample may be carry-over from other donors' samples.

This clonotype appeared a few times. The rearrangement joins TRBV9 to TRBJ2-5; no clear D. Germline CDR1 and CDR2: SGDLS and YYNGEE. The CDR3 covers 11 residues. V lost 0 bases and J 5 bases, leaving 2 bases between the germline ends. CDR3 nucleotides: TGTGCCAGCAGCGTAGATGAGACCCAGTACTTC. It specifies CASSVDETQYF.

This clonotype was seen a few times. The chain has TRBV9 and TRBJ2-7; D is undetermined. The V end was cut by 0 bases, the J end by 3 bases, with 7 bases between. CDR3 size: 13 residues. Germline V gene lookup returns CDR1 SGDLS and CDR2 YYNGEE. Here the CDR3 reads CASSVEYGYEQYF. CDR3 sequence (DNA): TGTGCCAGCAGCGTAGAGTATGGCTACGAGCAGTACTTC.

The V gene is TRBV4-3, the J gene TRBJ2-1; possibly TRBD2 for D (7 bases). The V end was cut by 4 bases, the J end by 5 bases, with 21 bases between. Germline V gene sequence: CDR1 LGHNA, CDR2 YSLEER. This CDR3 has 17 residues. Here the CDR3 DNA reads TGCGCCAGCAGCCGCTTGGGCTGGGGGGGGCGTAACAATGAGCAGTTCTTC. Protein sequence: CASSRLGWGGRNNEQFF.

The chain has TRBV19 and TRBJ2-2; 8 bases are shared with TRBD1. V was clipped by 1 base and J by 6 bases; unmatched bases: 4. The CDR3 has 15 amino acids. Germline V gene sequence: CDR1 LNHDA, CDR2 SQIVND (reference sequence). CDR3 bases: TGTGCCAGTAGTATAGCTCACAGGGGGGCCGGGGAGCTGTTTTTT. It specifies CASSIAHRGAGELFF.

The chain employs TRBV6-6 and TRBJ1-3; D remains ambiguous. The CDR3 runs to 15 residues. V dropped 4 bases and J dropped 3 bases, with 13 bases sitting between them. Germline CDR1 MNHNY, CDR2 SVGAGI (reference sequence). CDR3 loop: CASSSSVQLGNTIYF. The CDR3 bases are TGTGCCAGCAGTTCCTCGGTTCAGCTTGGAAACACCATATATTTT.